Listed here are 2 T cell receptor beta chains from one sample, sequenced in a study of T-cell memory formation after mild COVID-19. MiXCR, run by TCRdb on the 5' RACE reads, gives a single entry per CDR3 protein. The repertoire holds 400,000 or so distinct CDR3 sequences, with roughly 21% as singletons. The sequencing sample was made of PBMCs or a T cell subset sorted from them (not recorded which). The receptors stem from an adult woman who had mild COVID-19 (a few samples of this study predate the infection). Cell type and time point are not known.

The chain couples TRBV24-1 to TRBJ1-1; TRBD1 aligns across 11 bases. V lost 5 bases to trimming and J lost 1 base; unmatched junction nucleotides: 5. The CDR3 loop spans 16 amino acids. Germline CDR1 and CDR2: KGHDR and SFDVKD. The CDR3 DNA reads TGTGCCACCAGTGGCCGGACAGGGGGCACGAACACTGAAGCTTTCTTT. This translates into CATSGRTGGTNTEAFF.

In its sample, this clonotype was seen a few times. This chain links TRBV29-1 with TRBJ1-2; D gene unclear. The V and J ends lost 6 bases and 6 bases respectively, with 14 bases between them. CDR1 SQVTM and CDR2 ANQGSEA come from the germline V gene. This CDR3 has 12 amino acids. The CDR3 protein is CSVAGLRDGYTF. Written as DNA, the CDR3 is TGCAGCGTCGCCGGGCTCCGGGATGGCTACACCTTC.